These 27 T cell receptor beta chains came from one sample sequenced in a study of human T cells and chemical hapten exposure. TCRdb reprocessed the RACE reads via MiXCR and lists one record per CDR3 protein. The data hold 80,000 to 100,000 distinct CDR3 sequences, with 9.3% observed a single time. Time point meaning: patch test 2, 6 weeks after DPC sensitization. As to treatment: therapeutic diphenylcyclopropenone sensitization with weekly scalp DPC. The starting material was whole blood, obtained in connection with sensitization to the hapten diphenylcyclopropenone (DPC). The receptor source for this set is a woman between 40 and 50 years old with alopecia areata. Some clones in this sample may be carry-over from other donors' samples.

The rearrangement joins TRBV6-5 to TRBJ1-2; no clear D gene. The V end was cut by 6 bases, the J end by 8 bases, with 13 bases between. Germline V gives CDR1 MNHEY, CDR2 SVGAGI. The CDR3 consists of 12 residues. The CDR3 is CASSPGGWGYTF. The CDR3 DNA is TGTGCCAGCAGCCCCGGAGGATGGGGCTACACCTTC.

This clonotype was seen only a few times. The rearrangement links TRBV28 to TRBJ1-2, with 7 bases identical to TRBD1. Germline V gene data show CDR1 as MDHEN and CDR2 as SYDVKM. J lost 6 bases, V lost 4 bases, and 5 bases had no gene match. This CDR3 has 13 amino acids. CDR3 nucleotide sequence: TGTGCCAGCAGTTCGACAGGGATTGATGGCTACACCTTC. Protein product: CASSSTGIDGYTF.

The J gene is TRBJ2-1, the V gene TRBV19; TRBD2 aligns across 14 bases. Trimming took 4 bases from V and 0 from J; bases not matched to a gene: 2. The CDR3 is 17 amino acids. Per the germline V gene, CDR1 is LNHDA and CDR2 is SQIVND (reference sequence). The CDR3 sequence: CASSTTSGRASYNEQFF. In nucleotides, the CDR3 is TGTGCCAGTAGTACGACTAGCGGGAGGGCCTCCTACAATGAGCAGTTCTTC.

This clonotype was seen only a few times. This chain links TRBV11-2 with TRBJ1-1, with a possible D match to TRBD1 (5 bases). Deletions cut 0 bases from V and 11 bases from J, with 16 bases between. The CDR3 contains 14 residues. Per germline, CDR1 SGHAT and CDR2 FQNNGV. The DNA of the CDR3 is TGTGCCAGCAGCTTAGATCCTGCCCAGGGTAGGGCTTTCTTT. This translates into CASSLDPAQGRAFF.

This clonotype was recorded a few times. This chain connects TRBV2 to TRBJ2-7; D tentatively reads TRBD1 or TRBD2 (5 bases each). Between the trimmed V and J ends, which lost 2 bases and 2 bases, there was a span of 10 bases. The CDR3 runs to 14 residues. CDR1 and CDR2 (germline): SNHLY, FYNNEI. Here the CDR3 DNA reads TGTGCCAGCAGTGAACAGGGACCTCCCTACGAGCAGTACTTC. As protein: CASSEQGPPYEQYF.

This clonotype was seen many times. A junction boundary mismatches the germline segment, possibly from a read error. This sequence joins TRBV11-1 and TRBJ2-7; 8 nucleotides match TRBD1. CDR1 is SGHAT and CDR2 is FQDESV in the germline V gene (reference sequence). CDR3 length equals 13 residues. CDR3 amino acids: CASSLDRTGTGLF. In DNA form, the CDR3 reads TGTGCCAGCAGCTTGGATCGGACCGGGACAGGCCTCTTC. The full variable domain, completed using reference TRBV11-1 and TRBJ2-7, is EAEVAQSPRYKITEKSQAVAFWCDPISGHATLYWYRQILGQGPELLVQFQDESVVDDSQLPKDRFSAERLKGVDSTLKIQPAELGDSAMYLCASSLDRTGTGLFGPGTRLTVT.

The chain joins TRBV29-1 to TRBJ1-2; D unclear. The V end lost 5 bases, the J end lost 5 bases, and 12 bases lay between the germline ends. This CDR3 comprises 12 residues. Per the germline V gene, CDR1 is SQVTM and CDR2 is ANQGSEA. The CDR3 loop reads CSVYEGGYGYTF. Here the CDR3 DNA reads TGCAGCGTTTATGAGGGCGGGTATGGCTACACCTTC.

The chain has TRBV6-5 and TRBJ1-5, with 8 bases lining up with TRBD1. The CDR3 is 15 amino acids. J lost 2 bases, V lost 2 bases, and 2 bases had no gene match. Germline values: CDR1 MNHEY, CDR2 SVGAGI. The CDR3 region is CASSYEDRGNQPQHF. The CDR3 region has the DNA TGTGCCAGCAGTTACGAGGACAGGGGCAATCAGCCCCAGCATTTT.

The J gene is TRBJ1-5, the V gene TRBV5-1, with D possibly matching TRBD1 (6 bases). Per the germline V gene, CDR1 is SGHRS and CDR2 is YFSETQ. This CDR3 has 15 amino acids. Trimming shortened V by 3 bases and J by 11 bases, and 21 bases separated the two germline ends. CDR3: CASSWGTPQLQAQHF. DNA of the CDR3: TGCGCCAGCAGCTGGGGGACACCCCAACTCCAAGCCCAGCATTTT.

Ten or more counts support this clonotype. One end of the junction is discordant with germline, which a read error may explain. This chain joins TRBV20-1 and TRBJ2-1; D gene uncertain. The CDR3 runs 9 residues. Germline V lookup: CDR1 DFQATT, CDR2 SNEGSKA (reference sequence). CDR3 in amino acids: CSARDPYLF. The DNA of the CDR3 is TGCAGTGCTAGAGACCCCTACCTCTTC.

In this sample, this clonotype turned up many times. The chain recombines TRBV29-1 with TRBJ2-5; D tentatively fits TRBD1 or TRBD2 (5 bases each). Trimming shortened V by 7 bases and J by 2 bases, and 14 bases separated the two germline ends. CDR1 SQVTM and CDR2 ANQGSEA come from the germline V gene. This CDR3 region has 13 residues. CDR3 region: CSAAGTEQETQYF. CDR3 nucleotides: TGCAGCGCTGCCGGGACGGAACAAGAGACCCAGTACTTC.

In its sample, this clonotype was seen many times. The rearrangement links TRBV12-3 or TRBV12-4 to TRBJ2-3; D is unclear. CDR3 length: 18 amino acids. V dropped 0 bases and J dropped 2 bases, with 18 bases sitting between them. In nucleotides, the CDR3 is TGTGCCAGCAGTTTAGCGTCGCTCTCTGGCAGCAACACAGATACGCAGTATTTT. Protein product: CASSLASLSGSNTDTQYF.

In its sample, this clonotype was seen a few times. The chain recombines TRBV7-2 with TRBJ2-1, with 7 bases lining up with TRBD2. V gave up 0 bases and J gave up 4 bases; unmatched junction bases: 3. The germline gives CDR1 SGHTA, CDR2 FQGNSA. The CDR3 sequence is 15 residues long. In nucleotides, the CDR3 is TGTGCCAGCAGCTTAGCGGGAGGGTTGTACAATGAGCAGTTCTTC. Amino acids: CASSLAGGLYNEQFF.

J is TRBJ2-5 and V is TRBV9, with 10 bases matching TRBD2. The CDR3 is made up of 16 amino acids. Germline CDR1 is SGDLS and CDR2 is YYNGEE. V lost 0 bases and J lost 5; bases outside the gene matches: 7. CDR3 nucleotides: TGTGCCAGCAGCGTAGCGAGCGGGAGGGCGGGGGAGACCCAGTACTTC. Protein: CASSVASGRAGETQYF.

This clonotype came up a few times. The CDR3 region is CASSPTHQGADTQYF. Written as DNA, the CDR3 is TGCGCCAGCAGCCCCACGCATCAGGGCGCAGATACGCAGTATTTT. V gene TRBV4-1 combines with J gene TRBJ2-3, with a tentative D call TRBD1 (5 bases). Per the germline V gene, CDR1 is MGHRA and CDR2 is YSYEKL. V was trimmed by 4 bases and J by 4 bases, leaving 15 bases between them. The CDR3 covers 15 residues.

At least ten counts were recorded for this clonotype. The V and J genes are TRBV5-5 and TRBJ1-1; D gene unclear. V was shortened by 4 bases and J by 1 base, with 8 bases between the two germline ends. Germline V CDR1 and CDR2: SGHKS, YYEKEE (reference sequence). CDR3 length: 13 residues. The CDR3: CASSITANTEAFF. The CDR3 nucleotides are TGTGCCAGCAGCATCACAGCGAACACTGAAGCTTTCTTT.

This chain links TRBV28 with TRBJ2-5, with D unresolved. This CDR3 spans 14 amino acids. With 3 bases removed from V and 4 bases from J, the gap between germline ends came to 12 bases. Germline CDR1 reads MDHEN; CDR2 reads SYDVKM. CDR3 region: CASSLGDGGETQYF. As DNA, the CDR3 is TGTGCCAGCAGTTTGGGCGACGGTGGAGAGACCCAGTACTTC.

The rearrangement links TRBV29-1 to TRBJ2-3; D gene uncertain. In germline, CDR1 is SQVTM, CDR2 ANQGSEA. The CDR3 runs 12 residues. CDR3 bases: TGCAGTGCCGAAACCATGAGGGATACGCAGTATTTT. This encodes CSAETMRDTQYF.

This clonotype was observed a handful of times. The gene calls are TRBV12-3 or TRBV12-4 and TRBJ2-7; the match to TRBD2 covers 12 bases. The CDR3 covers 14 residues. The ends lost 4 bases at V and 3 bases at J; junction bases unmatched: 1. CDR3 in DNA: TGTGCCAGCAGTTCGACTAGCGGGAGCTACGAGCAGTACTTC. Amino acid sequence: CASSSTSGSYEQYF.

The chain joins TRBV28 to TRBJ2-1; D remains ambiguous. CDR3 size: 15 residues. V was trimmed by 4 bases and J by 0 bases, leaving 10 bases between them. Germline V gene lookup returns CDR1 MDHEN and CDR2 SYDVKM. The CDR3 coding sequence is TGTGCCAGCAGTTCCCCGGGTTACTCCTACAATGAGCAGTTCTTC. Protein sequence: CASSSPGYSYNEQFF.

The chain joins TRBV9 to TRBJ1-5, with D possibly matching TRBD1 (6 bases). Germline CDR1 is SGDLS and CDR2 is YYNGEE. This CDR3 has 15 residues. Trimming took off 0 bases at V and 3 bases at J, with 10 bases between the two ends. This CDR3 reads CASSVGTANNQPQHF. DNA for the CDR3: TGTGCCAGCAGCGTAGGGACAGCCAACAATCAGCCCCAGCATTTT.

At least ten counts were recorded for this clonotype. The chain uses TRBV28 and TRBJ2-7; TRBD1 agrees at 7 bases. V trimming: 5 bases; J trimming: 10 bases; junction bases outside the gene matches: 5. This CDR3 has 11 amino acids. From germline, CDR1 is MDHEN and CDR2 SYDVKM. DNA for the CDR3: TGTGCCAGCAGTCGAGGACAGGCCCAGTACTTC. It codes for CASSRGQAQYF.

The chain has TRBV7-3 and TRBJ2-1; 8 positions match TRBD2. This CDR3 has 15 amino acids. CDR1 and CDR2 (germline): SGHTA, FQGTGA. J was trimmed by 7 bases and V by 5 bases; bases with no gene match: 10. In DNA, the CDR3 is TGTGCCAGCAGCAGAATAGTCGGGAGGGTTAATGAGCAGTTCTTC. This codes for CASSRIVGRVNEQFF.

The rearrangement joins TRBV12-5 to TRBJ2-2; tentative D call: TRBD1 (6 bases). This CDR3 is 17 amino acids long. Germline V CDR1 and CDR2: LGHNT, FRNRAP. The ends were cut back, 7 bases at V and 2 bases at J, with 20 bases in the middle. The CDR3 nucleotides are TGTGCTAGTGCCCTAAACCCGACAGGATCAAACACCGGGGAGCTGTTTTTT. The encoded protein is CASALNPTGSNTGELFF.

This clonotype was picked up many times. The genes are TRBV7-9 and TRBJ2-5; D call uncertain. Germline V gene sequence: CDR1 SEHNR, CDR2 FQNEAQ (reference sequence). The germline V and J ends were trimmed by 5 bases and 1 base, with 14 bases remaining between them. CDR3 length: 15 amino acids. CDR3 bases: TGTGCCAGCAGCCTCGGGCCCGGCCTCCAAGAGACCCAGTACTTC. Translating it yields CASSLGPGLQETQYF.

This clonotype turned up a few times. The chain has TRBV6-5 and TRBJ2-7; 8 bases align to TRBD2. Unmatched junction bases numbered 8, after V lost 6 bases and J lost 4 bases. The germline gives CDR1 MNHEY, CDR2 SVGAGI. This CDR3 is built from 14 residues. CDR3 nucleotide sequence: TGTGCCAGCAGCCTTAGCGGGAAAGGGTACGAGCAGTACTTC. Translated, it gives CASSLSGKGYEQYF.

The chain combines TRBV24-1 with TRBJ2-3; 12 bases map to TRBD2. Germline V gene lookup returns CDR1 KGHDR and CDR2 SFDVKD. The ends lost 5 bases at V and 4 bases at J; junction bases unmatched: 6. The CDR3 spans 16 residues. The CDR3, as DNA: TGTGCCACCAGTGGCCAGACTAGCGGGAGAGCAGATACGCAGTATTTT. Its translation is CATSGQTSGRADTQYF.